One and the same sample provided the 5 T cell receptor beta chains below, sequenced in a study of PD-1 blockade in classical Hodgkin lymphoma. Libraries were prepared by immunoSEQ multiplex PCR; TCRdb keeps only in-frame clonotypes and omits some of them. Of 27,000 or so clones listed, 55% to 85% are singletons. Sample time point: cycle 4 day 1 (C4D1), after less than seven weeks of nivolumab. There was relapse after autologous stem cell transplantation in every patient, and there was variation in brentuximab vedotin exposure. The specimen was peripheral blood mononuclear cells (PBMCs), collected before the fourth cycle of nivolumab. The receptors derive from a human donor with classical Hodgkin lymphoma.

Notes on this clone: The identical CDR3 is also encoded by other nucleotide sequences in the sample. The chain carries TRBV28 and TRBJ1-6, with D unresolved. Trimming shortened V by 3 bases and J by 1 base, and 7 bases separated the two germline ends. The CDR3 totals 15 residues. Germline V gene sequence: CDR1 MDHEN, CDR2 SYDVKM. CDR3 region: CASSLGGSYNSPLHF. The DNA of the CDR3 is TGTGCCAGCAGTTTGGGAGGTTCCTATAATTCACCCCTCCACTTT.

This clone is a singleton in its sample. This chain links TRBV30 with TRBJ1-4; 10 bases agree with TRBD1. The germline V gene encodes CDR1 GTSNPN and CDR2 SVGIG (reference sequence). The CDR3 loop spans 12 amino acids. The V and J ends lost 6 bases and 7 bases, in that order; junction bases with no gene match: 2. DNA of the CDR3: TGTGCCTGCCGGGACAGGGGTGAAAAACTGTTTTTT. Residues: CACRDRGEKLFF.

CDR3 loop: CASRTRGGGQYF. CDR3 nucleotides: TGTGCCAGCAGGACTCGGGGGGGTGGCCAGTACTTC. J is TRBJ2-5 and V is TRBV5-6; 8 bases map to TRBD2. The CDR3 has 12 residues. Germline V lookup: CDR1 SGHDT, CDR2 YYEEEE. The ends lost 5 bases at V and 10 bases at J; junction bases unmatched: 7.

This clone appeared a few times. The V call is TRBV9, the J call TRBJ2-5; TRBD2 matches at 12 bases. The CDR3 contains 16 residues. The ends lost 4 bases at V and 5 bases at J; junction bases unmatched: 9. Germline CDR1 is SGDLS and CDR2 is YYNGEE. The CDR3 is CASSKNRLAGVETQYF. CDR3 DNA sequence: TGTGCCAGCAGCAAAAACCGACTAGCGGGAGTGGAGACCCAGTACTTC.

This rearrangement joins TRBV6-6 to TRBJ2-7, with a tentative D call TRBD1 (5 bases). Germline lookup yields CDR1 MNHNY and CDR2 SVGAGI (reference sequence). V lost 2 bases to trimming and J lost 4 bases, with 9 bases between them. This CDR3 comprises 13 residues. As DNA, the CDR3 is TGTGCCAGCAGTTACGCAGGGATTTACGAGCAGTACTTC. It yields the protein CASSYAGIYEQYF.